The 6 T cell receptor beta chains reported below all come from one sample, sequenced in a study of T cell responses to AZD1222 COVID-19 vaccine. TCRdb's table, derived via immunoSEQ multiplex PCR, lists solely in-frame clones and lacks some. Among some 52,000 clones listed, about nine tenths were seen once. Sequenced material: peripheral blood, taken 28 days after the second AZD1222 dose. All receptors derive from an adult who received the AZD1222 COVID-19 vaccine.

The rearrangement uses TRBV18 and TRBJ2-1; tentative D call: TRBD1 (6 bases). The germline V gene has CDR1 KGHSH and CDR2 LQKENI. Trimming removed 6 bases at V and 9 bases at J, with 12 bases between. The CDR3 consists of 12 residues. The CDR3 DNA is TGTGCCAGCTCGCCGGACAGTGTTGAGCAGTTCTTC. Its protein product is CASSPDSVEQFF.

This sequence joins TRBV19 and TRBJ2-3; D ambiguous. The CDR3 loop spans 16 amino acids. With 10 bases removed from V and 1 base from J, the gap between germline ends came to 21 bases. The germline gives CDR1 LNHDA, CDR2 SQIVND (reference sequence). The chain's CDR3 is CATSDRLAPGTDTQYF. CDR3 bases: TGTGCCACCAGCGATCGATTGGCCCCTGGCACAGATACGCAGTATTTT.

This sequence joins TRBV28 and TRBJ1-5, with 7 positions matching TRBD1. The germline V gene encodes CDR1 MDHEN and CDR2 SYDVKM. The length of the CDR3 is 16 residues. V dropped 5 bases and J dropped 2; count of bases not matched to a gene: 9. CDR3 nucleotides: TGTGCCAGCAGTGCCAGGGGGGGGTCGGGCAATCAGCCCCAGCATTTT. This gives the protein CASSARGGSGNQPQHF.

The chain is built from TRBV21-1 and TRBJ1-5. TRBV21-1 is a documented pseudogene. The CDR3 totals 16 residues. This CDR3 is CASTLGGGPSNQPQHF. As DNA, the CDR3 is TGTGCCAGCACCTTAGGGGGGGGTCCTAGCAATCAGCCCCAGCATTTT.

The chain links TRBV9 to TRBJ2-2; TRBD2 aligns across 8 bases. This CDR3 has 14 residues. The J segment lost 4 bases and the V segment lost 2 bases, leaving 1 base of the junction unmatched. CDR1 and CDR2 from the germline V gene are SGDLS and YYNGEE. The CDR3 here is CASSVGTSTGELFF. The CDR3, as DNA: TGTGCCAGCAGCGTCGGGACTAGCACCGGGGAGCTGTTTTTT.

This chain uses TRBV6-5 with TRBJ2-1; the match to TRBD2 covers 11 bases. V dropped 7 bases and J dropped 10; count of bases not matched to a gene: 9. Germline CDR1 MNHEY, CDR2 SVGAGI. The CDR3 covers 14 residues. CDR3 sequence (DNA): TGTGCCAGCAATCCTAGCGGGAGGTTCAACGAGCAGTTCTTC. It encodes CASNPSGRFNEQFF.